This TCR beta chain emerged from a study of early T cells in non-severe SARS-CoV-2 infection. Individual cDNA molecules received unique molecular identifiers during library preparation. TCRdb reprocessed the 5' RACE reads with MiXCR, giving one entry per CDR3 protein. The sample shows about 22,000 distinct CDR3 sequences, about 4.5% of them seen only once. V was pared by 6 bases and J by 0 bases, with 4 bases between. Germline V CDR1 and CDR2: SNHLY, FYNNEI. The CDR3 is 12 amino acids. The sequence came from an adult who was a healthcare worker with PCR-confirmed SARS-CoV-2 infection or an uninfected control (not recorded which). The chain joins TRBV2 to TRBJ2-3; no reliable D call. Sequencing was carried out using whole blood. For the CDR3, the DNA is TGTGCCAGCAGAGCTAGCACAGATACGCAGTATTTT. This sequence encodes CASRASTDTQYF.